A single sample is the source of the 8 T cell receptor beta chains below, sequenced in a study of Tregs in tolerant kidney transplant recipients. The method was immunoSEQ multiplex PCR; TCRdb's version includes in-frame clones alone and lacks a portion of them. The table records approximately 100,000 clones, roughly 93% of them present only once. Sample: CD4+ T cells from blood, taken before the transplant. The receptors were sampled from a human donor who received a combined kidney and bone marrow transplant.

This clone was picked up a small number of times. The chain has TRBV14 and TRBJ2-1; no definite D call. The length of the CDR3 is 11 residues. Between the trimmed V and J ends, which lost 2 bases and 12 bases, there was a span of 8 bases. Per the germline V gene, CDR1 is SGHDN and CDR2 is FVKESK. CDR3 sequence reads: CASSQRSTQFF. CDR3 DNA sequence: TGTGCCAGCAGCCAACGGTCCACGCAGTTCTTC.

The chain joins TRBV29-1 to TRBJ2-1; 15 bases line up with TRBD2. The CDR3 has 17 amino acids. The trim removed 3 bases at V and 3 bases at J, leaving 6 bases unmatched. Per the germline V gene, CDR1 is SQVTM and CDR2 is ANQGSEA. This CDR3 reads CSVDGLAGGPLYNEQFF. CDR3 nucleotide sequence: TGCAGCGTTGACGGACTAGCGGGAGGGCCCCTCTACAATGAGCAGTTCTTC.

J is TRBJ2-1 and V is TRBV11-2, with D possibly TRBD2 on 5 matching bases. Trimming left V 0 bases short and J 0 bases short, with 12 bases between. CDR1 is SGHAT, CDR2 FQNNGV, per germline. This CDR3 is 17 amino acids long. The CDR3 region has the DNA TGTGCCAGCAGCTTAGAGGGCGGGCACAGCTCCTACAATGAGCAGTTCTTC. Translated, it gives CASSLEGGHSSYNEQFF.

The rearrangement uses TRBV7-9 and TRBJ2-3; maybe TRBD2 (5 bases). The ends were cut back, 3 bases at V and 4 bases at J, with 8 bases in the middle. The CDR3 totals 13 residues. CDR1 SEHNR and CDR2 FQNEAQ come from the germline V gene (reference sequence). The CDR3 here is CASSFSGADTQYF. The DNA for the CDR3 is TGTGCCAGCAGCTTCAGCGGTGCAGATACGCAGTATTTT.

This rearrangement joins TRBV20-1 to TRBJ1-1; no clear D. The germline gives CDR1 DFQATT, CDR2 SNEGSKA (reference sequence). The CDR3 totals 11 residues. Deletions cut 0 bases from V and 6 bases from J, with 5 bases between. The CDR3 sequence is CSARDQAEAFF. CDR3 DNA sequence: TGCAGTGCTAGAGATCAGGCTGAAGCTTTCTTT.

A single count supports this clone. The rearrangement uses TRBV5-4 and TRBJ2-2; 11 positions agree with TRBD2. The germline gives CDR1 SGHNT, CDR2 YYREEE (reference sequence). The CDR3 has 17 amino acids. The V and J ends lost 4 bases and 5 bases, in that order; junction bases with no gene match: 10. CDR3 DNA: TGTGCCAGCAGCCGGGAACTAGCGGGAGTTTTAACCGGGGAGCTGTTTTTT. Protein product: CASSRELAGVLTGELFF.

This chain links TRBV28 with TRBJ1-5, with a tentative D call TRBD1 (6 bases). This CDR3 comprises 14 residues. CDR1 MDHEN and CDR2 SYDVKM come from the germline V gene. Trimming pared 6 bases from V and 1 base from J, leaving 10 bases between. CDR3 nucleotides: TGTGCCAGCAGGGGGGCTTTGAGCAATCAGCCCCAGCATTTT. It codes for CASRGALSNQPQHF. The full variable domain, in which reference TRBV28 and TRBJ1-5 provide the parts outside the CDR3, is DVKVTQSSRYLVKRTGEKVFLECVQDMDHENMFWYRQDPGLGLRLIYFSYDVKMKEKGDIPEGYSVSREKKERFSLILESASTNQTSMYLCASRGALSNQPQHFGDGTRLSIL.

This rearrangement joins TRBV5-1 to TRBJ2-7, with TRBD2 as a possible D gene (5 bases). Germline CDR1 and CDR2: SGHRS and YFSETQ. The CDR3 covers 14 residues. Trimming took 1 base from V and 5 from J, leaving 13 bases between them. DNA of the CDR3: TGCGCCAGCAGCTTGAGTACGGGGTCCCACGAGCAGTACTTC. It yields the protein CASSLSTGSHEQYF. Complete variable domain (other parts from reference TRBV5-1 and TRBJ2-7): KAGVTQTPRYLIKTRGQQVTLSCSPISGHRSVSWYQQTPGQGLQFLFEYFSETQRNKGNFPGRFSGRQFSNSRSEMNVSTLELGDSALYLCASSLSTGSHEQYFGPGTRLTVT.